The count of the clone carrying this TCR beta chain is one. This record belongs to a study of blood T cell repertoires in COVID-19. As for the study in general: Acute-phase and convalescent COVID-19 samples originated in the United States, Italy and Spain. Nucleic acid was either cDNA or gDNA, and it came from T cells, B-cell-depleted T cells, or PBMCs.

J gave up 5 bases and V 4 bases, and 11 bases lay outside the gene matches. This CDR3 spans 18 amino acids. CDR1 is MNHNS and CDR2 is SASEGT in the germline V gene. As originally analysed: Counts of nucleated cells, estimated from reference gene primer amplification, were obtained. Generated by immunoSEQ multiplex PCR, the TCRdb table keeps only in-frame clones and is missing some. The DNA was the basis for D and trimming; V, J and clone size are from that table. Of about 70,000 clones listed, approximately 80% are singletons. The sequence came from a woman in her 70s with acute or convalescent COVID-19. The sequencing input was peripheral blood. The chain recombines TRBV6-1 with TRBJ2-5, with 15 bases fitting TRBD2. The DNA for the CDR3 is TGTGCCAGCAGTGCCACCGGGACTAGCGGGAGGCCCAGGGAGACCCAGTACTTC. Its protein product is CASSATGTSGRPRETQYF.